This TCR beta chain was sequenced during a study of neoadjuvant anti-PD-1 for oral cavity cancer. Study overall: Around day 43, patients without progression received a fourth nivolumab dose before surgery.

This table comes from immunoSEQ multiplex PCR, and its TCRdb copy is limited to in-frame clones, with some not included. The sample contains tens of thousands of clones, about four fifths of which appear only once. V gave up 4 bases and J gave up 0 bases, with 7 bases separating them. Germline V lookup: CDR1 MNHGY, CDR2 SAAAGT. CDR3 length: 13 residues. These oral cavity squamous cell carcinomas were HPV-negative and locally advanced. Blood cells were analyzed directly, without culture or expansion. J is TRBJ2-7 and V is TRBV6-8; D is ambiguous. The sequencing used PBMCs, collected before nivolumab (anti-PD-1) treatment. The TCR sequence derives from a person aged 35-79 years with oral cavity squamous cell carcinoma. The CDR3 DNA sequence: TGTGCCAGCAGTTTACAGAACTCCTACGAGCAGTACTTC. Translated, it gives CASSLQNSYEQYF.